The 7 T cell receptor beta chains below come from one sample, sequenced in a study of cytotoxic CD8 clonotypes in ibrutinib-treated CLL. Sequenced by immunoSEQ multiplex PCR; TCRdb stores in-frame clones only, minus some. The sample records tens of thousands of clones, 56% being singletons. The input for sequencing was PBMCs, taken after 24 months of ibrutinib treatment. Every receptor here comes from a human donor with chronic lymphocytic leukemia.

This chain uses TRBV7-9 with TRBJ2-7; the D is unclear. The CDR3 sequence is 11 residues long. The V gene's germline CDR1 is SEHNR and CDR2 FQNEAQ (reference sequence). V gave up 4 bases and J gave up 3 bases, with 4 bases separating them. For the CDR3, the DNA is TGTGCCAGCAGCTCGGTCTACGAGCAGTACTTC. Its protein product is CASSSVYEQYF.

The CDR3 reads CASSFQTANYGYTF. The DNA of the CDR3 is TGCGCCAGCAGCTTCCAGACAGCCAACTATGGCTACACCTTC. V and J are TRBV5-1 and TRBJ1-2; possible D gene TRBD1, 5 bases. The CDR3 covers 14 residues. V shed 2 bases and J shed 2 bases, with 10 bases lying between them. Per the germline V gene, CDR1 is SGHRS and CDR2 is YFSETQ.

This clone has a single count. This chain links TRBV6-5 with TRBJ2-1, with D tentatively TRBD2 (5 bases). CDR3 size: 12 residues. Germline assignment: CDR1 MNHEY and CDR2 SVGAGI. The V gene lost 7 bases and the J gene lost 3 bases, with 7 bases spanning the gap. The CDR3 reads CASKGDYNEQFF. CDR3 in DNA: TGTGCCAGCAAGGGAGACTACAATGAGCAGTTCTTC.

The chain is built from TRBV29-1 and TRBJ2-1; 8 bases align to TRBD2. V lost 6 bases, J lost 9 bases, and 4 bases stayed unmatched. This CDR3 region has 11 residues. Germline V gene lookup returns CDR1 SQVTM and CDR2 ANQGSEA. The CDR3 nucleotides read TGCAGCGTGGTGGCGGGAGGTGAGCAGTTCTTC. This translates into CSVVAGGEQFF.

The rearrangement joins TRBV29-1 to TRBJ2-1; D uncertain. Germline values: CDR1 SQVTM, CDR2 ANQGSEA. This CDR3 spans 13 amino acids. V lost 1 base, J lost 9 bases, and 13 bases lay in between. CDR3 loop: CSVEAIPLGEQFF. The DNA of the CDR3 is TGCAGCGTTGAAGCGATTCCCTTAGGTGAGCAGTTCTTC.

The rearrangement links TRBV27 to TRBJ1-4, with D perhaps matching TRBD1 (5 bases). Germline V gives CDR1 MNHEY, CDR2 SMNVEV (reference sequence). Trimming took off 3 bases at V and 8 bases at J, with 10 bases between the two ends. CDR3 length: 13 amino acids. The CDR3 is CASSLGVNEKLFF. The CDR3 DNA sequence: TGTGCCAGCAGTTTGGGGGTGAACGAAAAACTGTTTTTT.

This clone was seen a handful of times. This rearrangement joins TRBV5-1 to TRBJ1-4; D gene uncertain. Trimming pared 9 bases from V and 0 bases from J, leaving 9 bases between. Germline values: CDR1 SGHRS, CDR2 YFSETQ. CDR3 length: 13 amino acids. This chain's CDR3 is CANALATNEKLFF. For the CDR3, the DNA is TGCGCCAATGCCCTTGCAACTAATGAAAAACTGTTTTTT.